This record covers a single TCR beta chain. The target antigen is unknown. Repertoires were generated with immunoSEQ multiplex PCR, while TCRdb's copy carries only in-frame clones and drops some. The top ten hold 1.3% of the sample, which has tens of thousands of clones, around 96% seen once. This entry comes from a study of cytomegalovirus exposure and HLA in healthy donors. The study, taken as a whole, reports: Rarity characterized most TCR sequences, yet some public TCRs appeared in many donors. TCR clusters originating in the first cohort tended to co-occur in the 100 to 150 validation repertoires, according to a later analysis. Under in vitro conditions, three CMV-associated chains were confirmed as specific for CMV antigens.

A roughly 120-subject validation cohort, separate from the approximately 670-subject first cohort, supplied the donors. The CDR3 runs 15 residues. Germline CDR1 reads SEHNR; CDR2 reads FQNEAQ (reference sequence). Deletions cut 1 base from V and 5 bases from J, with 14 bases between. The chain is built from TRBV7-9 and TRBJ1-1; maybe TRBD1 (6 bases). The sequencing input was PBMCs. This sequence was found in a woman in her late teens or twenties in good health and CMV-seronegative. Written as DNA, the CDR3 is TGTGCCAGCAGCTTAGGTACAGGGAAGGGTACTGAAGCTTTCTTT. It specifies CASSLGTGKGTEAFF.